This is a list of T cell receptor beta chains from one sample in a study of CD8 T cells in ankylosing spondylitis. TCRdb reprocessed the 5' RACE reads with MiXCR, giving one entry per CDR3 protein. The sample contains more than 100,000 distinct CDR3 sequences, over 15% of which appear only once. What was sequenced was blood, either unsorted or a sorted T cell fraction (not recorded which). The receptors derive from a male donor with ankylosing spondylitis. Both conserved end residues are part of each CDR3. D genes are given only for firm matches. Size is omitted from some rows. Given values are once, few, many or a class for expanded clones.

d_call j_call v_call clone_size cdr3_nt cdr3_aa
TRBD1 TRBJ1-6 TRBV5-1 few TGCGCCAGCAGCTTTCGGGACAGTAGCTCCTATAATTCACCCCTCCACTTT CASSFRDSSSYNSPLHF
TRBD1 TRBJ2-1 TRBV28 many TGTGCCAGCAGAAGGGACAGGGGTCGGTTCTTC CASRRDRGRFF
NA TRBJ2-7 TRBV20-1 few TGCAGTGCTAGAGATCTGGCTTTCCCCTCGGACGAGCAGTACTTC CSARDLAFPSDEQYF
NA TRBJ2-1 TRBV7-8 NA TGTGCCAGCAGCTTACTAGTATCCCGTAGCTCCTACAATGAGCAGTTCTTC CASSLLVSRSSYNEQFF
TRBD2 TRBJ2-7 TRBV4-3 few TGCGCCAGCAGCCAAGTCGTACGGGGGGCCTACGAGCAGTACTTC CASSQVVRGAYEQYF
TRBD1 TRBJ1-1 TRBV28 few TGTGCCAGCAGTTTGACAGGGGTAACTGAAGCTTTCTTT CASSLTGVTEAFF
TRBD1 TRBJ2-1 TRBV11-3 NA TGTGCCAGCAGCCCCGGGACAGTTAATGAGCAGTTCTTC CASSPGTVNEQFF
NA TRBJ2-5 TRBV12-3/TRBV12-4 few TGTGCCAGCAGTTTCGCTTTAGAAGAGACCCAGTACTTC CASSFALEETQYF
NA TRBJ2-2 TRBV20-1 few TGCAGTGCTAGGGATGAGGGGCAGGGATTCACCGGGGAGCTGTTTTTT CSARDEGQGFTGELFF
TRBD2 TRBJ2-3 TRBV10-3 few TGTGCCATCAGTGGAAGCGGGAGGGGAACAGATACGCAGTATTTT CAISGSGRGTDTQYF